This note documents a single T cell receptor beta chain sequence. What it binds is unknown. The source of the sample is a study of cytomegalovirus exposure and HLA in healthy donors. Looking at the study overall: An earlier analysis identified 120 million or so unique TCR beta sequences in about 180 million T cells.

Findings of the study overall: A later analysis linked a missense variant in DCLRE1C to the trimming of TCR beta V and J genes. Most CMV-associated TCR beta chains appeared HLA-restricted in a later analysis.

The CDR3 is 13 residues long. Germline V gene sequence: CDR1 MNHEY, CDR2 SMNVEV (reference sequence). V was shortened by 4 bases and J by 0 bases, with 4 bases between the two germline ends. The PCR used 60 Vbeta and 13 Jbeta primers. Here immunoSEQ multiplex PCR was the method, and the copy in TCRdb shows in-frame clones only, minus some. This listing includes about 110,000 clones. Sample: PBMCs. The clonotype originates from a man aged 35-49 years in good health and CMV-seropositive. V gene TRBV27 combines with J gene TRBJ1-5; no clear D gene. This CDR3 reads CASSSFSNQPQHF. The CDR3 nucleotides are TGTGCCAGCAGTTCGTTTAGCAATCAGCCCCAGCATTTT.